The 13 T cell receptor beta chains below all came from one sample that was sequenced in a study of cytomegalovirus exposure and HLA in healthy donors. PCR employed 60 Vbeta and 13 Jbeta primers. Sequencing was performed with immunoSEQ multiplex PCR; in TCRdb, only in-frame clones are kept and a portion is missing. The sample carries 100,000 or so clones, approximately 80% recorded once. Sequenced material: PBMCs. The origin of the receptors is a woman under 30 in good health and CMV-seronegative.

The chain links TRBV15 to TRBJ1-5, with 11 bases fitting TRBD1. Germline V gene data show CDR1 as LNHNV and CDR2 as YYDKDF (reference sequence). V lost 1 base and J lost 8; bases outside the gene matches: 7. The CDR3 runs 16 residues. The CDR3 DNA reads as TGTGCCACCAGCAGAGGAGTTGGACAGGGGGCCGAGCCCCAGCATTTT. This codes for CATSRGVGQGAEPQHF.

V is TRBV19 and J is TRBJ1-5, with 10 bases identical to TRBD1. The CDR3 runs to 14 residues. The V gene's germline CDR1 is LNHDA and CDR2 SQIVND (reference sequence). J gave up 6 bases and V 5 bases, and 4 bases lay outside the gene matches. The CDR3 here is CASSPRQGAQPQHF. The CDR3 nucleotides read TGTGCCAGTAGTCCTCGACAGGGGGCTCAGCCCCAGCATTTT.

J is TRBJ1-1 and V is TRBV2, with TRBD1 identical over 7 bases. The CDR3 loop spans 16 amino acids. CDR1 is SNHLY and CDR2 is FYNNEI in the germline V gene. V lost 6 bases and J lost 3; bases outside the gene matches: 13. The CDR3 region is CASRFRQGGGDTEAFF. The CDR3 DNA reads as TGTGCCAGCAGATTCCGACAGGGAGGTGGGGACACTGAAGCTTTCTTT.

CDR3 nucleotide sequence: TGTGCCAGCAGTGGGGCAGGCCGGCCCCAAGAGACCCAGTACTTC. This translates into CASSGAGRPQETQYF. V gene TRBV6-5 combines with J gene TRBJ2-5, with D possibly TRBD1 on 5 matching bases. The germline V gene encodes CDR1 MNHEY and CDR2 SVGAGI. Trimming took off 5 bases at V and 1 base at J, with 14 bases between the two ends. The CDR3 spans 15 residues.

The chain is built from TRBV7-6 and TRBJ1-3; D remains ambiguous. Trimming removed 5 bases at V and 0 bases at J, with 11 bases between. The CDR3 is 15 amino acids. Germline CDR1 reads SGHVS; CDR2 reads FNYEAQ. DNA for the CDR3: TGTGCCAGCAGCCCCGATCAGGTCTCTGGAAACACCATATATTTT. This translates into CASSPDQVSGNTIYF.

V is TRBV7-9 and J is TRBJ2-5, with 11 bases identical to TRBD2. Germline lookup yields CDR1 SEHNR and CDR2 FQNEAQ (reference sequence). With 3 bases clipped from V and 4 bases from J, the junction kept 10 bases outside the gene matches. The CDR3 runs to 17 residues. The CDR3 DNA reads TGTGCCAGCAGCTTCCGGCCTAGCGGGAGGTTCTTAGAGACCCAGTACTTC. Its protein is CASSFRPSGRFLETQYF.

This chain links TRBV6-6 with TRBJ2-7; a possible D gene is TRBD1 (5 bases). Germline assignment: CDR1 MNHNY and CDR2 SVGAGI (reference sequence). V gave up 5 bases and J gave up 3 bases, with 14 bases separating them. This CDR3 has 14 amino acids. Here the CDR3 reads CASSPARGLYEQYF. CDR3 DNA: TGTGCCAGCAGTCCCGCTAGGGGTCTCTACGAGCAGTACTTC.

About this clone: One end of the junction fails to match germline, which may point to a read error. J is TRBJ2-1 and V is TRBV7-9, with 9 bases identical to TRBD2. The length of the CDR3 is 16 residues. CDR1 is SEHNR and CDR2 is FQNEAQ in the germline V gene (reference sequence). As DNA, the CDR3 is TGTTCCAGCAGCCCCTGGACTAGCGAGACCTACAATGAGCAGTTCTTC. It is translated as CSSSPWTSETYNEQFF.

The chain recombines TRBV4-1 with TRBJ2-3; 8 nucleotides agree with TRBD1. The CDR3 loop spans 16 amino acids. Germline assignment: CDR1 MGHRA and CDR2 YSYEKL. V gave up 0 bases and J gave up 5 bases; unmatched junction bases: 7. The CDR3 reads CASSQESTGAGDTQYF. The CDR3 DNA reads TGCGCCAGCAGCCAAGAGTCGACAGGGGCGGGAGATACGCAGTATTTT.

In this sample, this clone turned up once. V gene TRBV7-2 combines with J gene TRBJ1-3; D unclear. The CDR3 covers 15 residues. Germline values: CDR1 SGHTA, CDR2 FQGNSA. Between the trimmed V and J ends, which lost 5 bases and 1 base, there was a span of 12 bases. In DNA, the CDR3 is TGTGCCAGCAGCCGAGGACTGTTTTCTGGAAACACCATATATTTT. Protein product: CASSRGLFSGNTIYF.

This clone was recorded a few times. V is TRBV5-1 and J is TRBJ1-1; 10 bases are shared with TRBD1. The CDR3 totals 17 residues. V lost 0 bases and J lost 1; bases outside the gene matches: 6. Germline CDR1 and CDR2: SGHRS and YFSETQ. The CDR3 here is CASSLDGTGDANTEAFF. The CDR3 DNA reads TGCGCCAGCAGCTTGGATGGGACAGGGGACGCGAACACTGAAGCTTTCTTT.

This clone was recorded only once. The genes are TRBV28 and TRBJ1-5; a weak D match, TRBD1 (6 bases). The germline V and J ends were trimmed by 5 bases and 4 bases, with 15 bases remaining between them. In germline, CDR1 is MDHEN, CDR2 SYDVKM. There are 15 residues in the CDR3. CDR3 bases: TGTGCCAGCAGTAACCATCTGGGACAAAATCAGCCCCAGCATTTT. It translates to CASSNHLGQNQPQHF.

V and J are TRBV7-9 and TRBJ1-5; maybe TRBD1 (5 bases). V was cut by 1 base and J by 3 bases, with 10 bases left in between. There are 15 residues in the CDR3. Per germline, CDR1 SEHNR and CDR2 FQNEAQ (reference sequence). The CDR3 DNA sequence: TGTGCCAGCAGCTTAGACGGGGGATCCAATCAGCCCCAGCATTTT. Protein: CASSLDGGSNQPQHF.